One and the same sample provided the 32 T cell receptor beta chains below, sequenced in a study of patients and donors after allogeneic stem cell transplantation. TCRdb re-called the RT-PCR reads with MiXCR, one entry per CDR3 protein. The sample includes roughly 250,000 distinct CDR3 sequences, 13% to 15% of them seen just once. Sequencing was carried out using blood, either unsorted or a sorted T cell fraction (not recorded which). Every receptor here comes from a human donor who was either an allogeneic HSCT recipient or a stem cell or donor lymphocyte infusion donor (not recorded which). It is not recorded whose cells these are; they may come from a transplant donor.

The chain employs TRBV15 and TRBJ2-2; 8 positions match TRBD2. The CDR3 has 15 residues. V shed 0 bases and J 7 bases; nucleotides not matched to a gene: 4. Germline CDR1 and CDR2: LNHNV and YYDKDF (reference sequence). CDR3 sequence reads: CATSRDSGKFGELFF. In DNA, the CDR3 is TGTGCCACCAGCAGAGATAGCGGGAAGTTCGGGGAGCTGTTTTTT.

J is TRBJ2-1 and V is TRBV6-4, with a tentative D call TRBD1 (5 bases). V was shortened by 6 bases and J by 9 bases, with 18 bases between the two germline ends. The germline V gene has CDR1 MRHNA and CDR2 SNTAGT. This CDR3 has 14 amino acids. As DNA, the CDR3 is TGTGCCAGCAGGCCCTCGGGCAGGGTGTCTGAGCAGTTCTTC. This translates into CASRPSGRVSEQFF.

This clonotype was observed many times. This CDR3 is CASSSGLVQETQYF. CDR3 DNA sequence: TGTGCCAGCAGTTCCGGACTGGTCCAAGAGACCCAGTACTTC. The V call is TRBV12-3 or TRBV12-4, the J call TRBJ2-5, with a tentative D call TRBD2 (5 bases). The CDR3 extends over 14 amino acids. Trimming pared 4 bases from V and 1 base from J, leaving 10 bases between.

The chain links TRBV9 to TRBJ1-1; no reliable D call. The V and J ends lost 0 bases and 7 bases respectively, with 19 bases between them. The CDR3 covers 16 residues. In germline, CDR1 is SGDLS, CDR2 YYNGEE. The CDR3 protein is CASSVATSEDPFEAFF. The CDR3 region has the DNA TGTGCCAGCAGCGTAGCTACGAGCGAAGACCCCTTTGAAGCTTTCTTT.

This clonotype was recorded at least ten times. The chain recombines TRBV5-5 with TRBJ2-1, with 12 bases identical to TRBD2. CDR3 length equals 16 residues. V was pared by 4 bases and J by 7 bases, with 9 bases of the junction left unmatched. The V gene's germline CDR1 is SGHKS and CDR2 YYEKEE (reference sequence). CDR3 sequence: CASSVSLAGGVNEQFF. The DNA for the CDR3 is TGTGCCAGCAGCGTGTCCCTAGCGGGAGGGGTAAATGAGCAGTTCTTC. The full variable domain, with the rest looked up from reference TRBV5-5 and TRBJ2-1, is DAGVTQSPTHLIKTRGQQVTLRCSPISGHKSVSWYQQVLGQGPQFIFQYYEKEERGRGNFPDRFSARQFPNYSSELNVNALLLGDSALYLCASSVSLAGGVNEQFFGPGTRLTVL.

This clonotype was picked up a small number of times. The chain joins TRBV28 to TRBJ1-4, with D possibly being TRBD1 (5 bases). The CDR3 totals 15 residues. With 8 bases removed from V and 3 bases from J, the gap between germline ends came to 16 bases. In germline, CDR1 is MDHEN, CDR2 SYDVKM. The CDR3 nucleotides are TGTGCCAGCTCCAGCCCGGGACGGCCTAATGAAAAACTGTTTTTT. This translates into CASSSPGRPNEKLFF. Based on the CDR3 plus reference TRBV28 and TRBJ1-4, the full variable domain is DVKVTQSSRYLVKRTGEKVFLECVQDMDHENMFWYRQDPGLGLRLIYFSYDVKMKEKGDIPEGYSVSREKKERFSLILESASTNQTSMYLCASSSPGRPNEKLFFGSGTQLSVL.

The chain carries TRBV20-1 and TRBJ1-4, with D perhaps matching TRBD1 (5 bases). Trimming pared 1 base from V and 7 bases from J, leaving 13 bases between. Germline V lookup: CDR1 DFQATT, CDR2 SNEGSKA (reference sequence). This CDR3 spans 14 amino acids. CDR3 DNA sequence: TGCAGTGCTAGAGTGGGGGGAGGTGGTGAAAAACTGTTTTTT. This encodes CSARVGGGGEKLFF.

This clonotype was detected many times. The chain is built from TRBV20-1 and TRBJ2-1; D is possibly TRBD2 (6 bases). V lost 2 bases to trimming and J lost 4 bases, with 15 bases between them. Germline V CDR1 and CDR2: DFQATT, SNEGSKA (reference sequence). This CDR3 comprises 15 residues. Here the CDR3 DNA reads TGCAGTGCTAGAAAGCGGACCGGGGGATACAATGAGCAGTTCTTC. Residues: CSARKRTGGYNEQFF.

This clonotype was counted many times. This sequence joins TRBV7-3 and TRBJ2-2; TRBD2 matches at 8 bases. Trimming cost V 5 bases and J 0 bases; bases outside gene matches: 2. The CDR3 extends over 15 amino acids. Germline CDR1 and CDR2: SGHTA and FQGTGA. The DNA of the CDR3 is TGTGCCAGCAGCGCGACTAGCGCGAACACCGGGGAGCTGTTTTTT. Amino acid sequence: CASSATSANTGELFF.

This clonotype has only a few counts. The CDR3 is CASGHRDTDTQYF. Here the CDR3 DNA reads TGTGCCAGCGGCCACAGGGACACAGATACGCAGTATTTT. This chain connects TRBV6-2 or TRBV6-3 to TRBJ2-3, with D maybe TRBD1 (6 bases). The germline CDR1 and CDR2 sequences are MNHEY and SVGEGT. Trimming left V 8 bases short and J 2 bases short, with 11 bases between. This CDR3 contains 13 residues.

The sample holds a few counts of this clonotype. V and J are TRBV12-3 or TRBV12-4 and TRBJ1-6, with D perhaps matching TRBD1 (5 bases). The CDR3 runs 14 residues. Trimming shortened V by 1 base and J by 6 bases, and 7 bases separated the two germline ends. CDR3 residues: CASSLGGVNSPLHF. In DNA, the CDR3 is TGTGCCAGCAGTTTAGGAGGGGTTAATTCACCCCTCCACTTT.

V usage is TRBV10-3 and J usage is TRBJ2-5; 10 positions match TRBD2. The germline V gene encodes CDR1 ENHRY and CDR2 SYGVKD. The CDR3 is 16 amino acids. V dropped 2 bases and J dropped 4; count of bases not matched to a gene: 7. The CDR3, as DNA: TGTGCCATCAGTGAGGCTAGCGGGAGTAGGAGAGAGACCCAGTACTTC. Protein: CAISEASGSRRETQYF.

This chain links TRBV3-1 with TRBJ2-5; D ambiguous. The CDR3 length is 14 residues. Trimming stripped 2 bases from V and 4 bases from J, with 11 bases between. CDR1 is LGHDT and CDR2 is YNNKEL in the germline V gene (reference sequence). As DNA, the CDR3 is TGTGCCAGCAGCCAACTCCAGCGCCCAGAGACCCAGTACTTC. Its protein product is CASSQLQRPETQYF.

The rearrangement uses TRBV12-3 or TRBV12-4 and TRBJ1-1; no clear D gene. V lost 5 bases and J lost 8, with 12 bases in between. This CDR3 region has 12 residues. CDR3 protein: CASSGVGSEAFF. The CDR3 DNA is TGTGCCAGCAGTGGGGTGGGGAGCGAAGCTTTCTTT.

At least ten counts were recorded for this clonotype. This rearrangement joins TRBV4-3 to TRBJ2-3, with D hard to call. There are 17 residues in the CDR3. Between the trimmed V and J ends, which lost 0 bases and 1 base, there was a span of 14 bases. Germline V CDR1 and CDR2: LGHNA, YSLEER. The CDR3 reads CASSQDWGTYRTDTQYF. The CDR3 region has the DNA TGCGCCAGCAGCCAAGATTGGGGAACATACCGCACAGATACGCAGTATTTT.

This chain links TRBV7-3 with TRBJ2-7; 7 nucleotides align to TRBD2. Losses at the gene ends were 1 base for V and 3 bases for J; bases not matched to a gene: 9. This CDR3 contains 16 residues. Germline V lookup: CDR1 SGHTA, CDR2 FQGTGA. CDR3: CASSLSGRAVYYEQYF. DNA of the CDR3: TGTGCCAGCAGCTTAAGTGGGAGGGCTGTTTACTACGAGCAGTACTTC.

This chain links TRBV29-1 with TRBJ2-2, with TRBD2 as a possible D gene (6 bases). Trimming shortened V by 7 bases and J by 4 bases, and 19 bases separated the two germline ends. The CDR3 runs to 15 residues. Germline V gene sequence: CDR1 SQVTM, CDR2 ANQGSEA. This CDR3 is CSALKGGGSTGELFF. The CDR3 bases are TGCAGCGCCCTGAAGGGTGGGGGGAGCACCGGGGAGCTGTTTTTT.

The rearrangement links TRBV15 to TRBJ2-5; D unresolved. V was shortened by 1 base and J by 4 bases, with 7 bases between the two germline ends. The germline V gene has CDR1 LNHNV and CDR2 YYDKDF (reference sequence). This CDR3 is built from 13 residues. The CDR3 region is CATSRGYPETQYF. The CDR3 nucleotides are TGTGCCACCAGCAGAGGCTACCCAGAGACCCAGTACTTC.

The chain is built from TRBV2 and TRBJ2-2; D remains ambiguous. Deletions cut 6 bases from V and 5 bases from J, with 19 bases between. Germline CDR1 and CDR2: SNHLY and FYNNEI. This CDR3 is built from 16 residues. The CDR3 loop is CASSPEVTLKTGELFF. CDR3 DNA sequence: TGTGCCAGCAGCCCCGAGGTGACCCTGAAGACCGGGGAGCTGTTTTTT.

This clonotype was seen more than once but under ten times. This sequence joins TRBV5-1 and TRBJ1-2; D is unclear. The CDR3 spans 12 residues. Germline V gene sequence: CDR1 SGHRS, CDR2 YFSETQ. Trimming left V 4 bases short and J 8 bases short, with 12 bases between. The CDR3 DNA follows: TGCGCCAGCAGCAATCCACTCGGGGGCTACACCTTC. Amino acids: CASSNPLGGYTF.

The chain recombines TRBV5-1 with TRBJ2-5, with 10 bases that match TRBD2. The junction had 7 bases not matched to a gene; V was cut back by 3 bases and J by 2 bases. The CDR3 sequence is 16 residues long. From germline, CDR1 is SGHRS and CDR2 YFSETQ. CDR3 residues: CASSYNAGLAQETQYF. The CDR3 DNA follows: TGCGCCAGCAGCTATAATGCGGGACTAGCGCAAGAGACCCAGTACTTC.

This clonotype showed up just a few times. The genes are TRBV6-2 or TRBV6-3 and TRBJ1-5; maybe TRBD1 (6 bases). The CDR3 extends over 16 amino acids. Between the trimmed V and J ends, which lost 4 bases and 3 bases, there was a span of 16 bases. Germline V gives CDR1 MNHEY, CDR2 SVGEGT. CDR3 in amino acids: CASSSIRGADNQPQHF. DNA for the CDR3: TGTGCCAGCAGTTCCATTCGGGGGGCGGACAATCAGCCCCAGCATTTT.

This clonotype turned up a few times. The genes are TRBV6-2 or TRBV6-3 and TRBJ1-4; 11 positions match TRBD1. The CDR3 consists of 15 residues. CDR1 and CDR2 from the germline V gene are MNHEY and SVGEGT. V lost 6 bases to trimming and J lost 6 bases; unmatched junction nucleotides: 6. Written as DNA, the CDR3 is TGTGCCAGCAGAGGGACAGGGGGACGGGATGAAAAACTGTTTTTT. Protein: CASRGTGGRDEKLFF.

The chain recombines TRBV12-3 or TRBV12-4 with TRBJ1-5, with D tentatively TRBD1 (6 bases). The CDR3 has 17 amino acids. Trimming shortened V by 5 bases and J by 0 bases, and 17 bases separated the two germline ends. The CDR3 is CASSPTGLVNSNQPQHF. The CDR3, as DNA: TGTGCCAGCAGTCCAACAGGGTTAGTCAATAGCAATCAGCCCCAGCATTTT.

This chain uses TRBV10-3 with TRBJ2-5; 7 positions match TRBD2. Germline assignment: CDR1 ENHRY and CDR2 SYGVKD. J was trimmed by 3 bases and V by 6 bases; bases with no gene match: 1. CDR3 length: 12 residues. The CDR3 sequence is CAISAGEETQYF. In DNA form, the CDR3 reads TGTGCCATCAGCGCGGGGGAAGAGACCCAGTACTTC.

This clonotype has only a few counts. The chain carries TRBV6-2 or TRBV6-3 and TRBJ2-7; 8 positions match TRBD1. The CDR3 is 17 amino acids. From germline, CDR1 is MNHEY and CDR2 SVGEGT. V lost 2 bases and J lost 4; bases outside the gene matches: 13. CDR3 protein: CASSYLAQGTGLYEQYF. In nucleotides, the CDR3 is TGTGCCAGCAGTTACCTCGCCCAGGGGACAGGACTATACGAGCAGTACTTC.

Details on this clonotype: An end of the junction differs from the germline gene, which may be a read error. J is TRBJ2-7 and V is TRBV7-7; D not certain. CDR3 length equals 14 residues. Germline-derived CDR1 and CDR2 are SSHAT and FNYEAQ (reference sequence). The chain's CDR3 is CASSPTFPPVEQYF. The CDR3 DNA sequence: TGTGCTAGCAGCCCCACCTTCCCTCCCGTCGAGCAGTACTTC.

In its sample, this clonotype was seen many times. V usage is TRBV28 and J usage is TRBJ1-2; D gene ambiguous. CDR3 length equals 11 residues. V lost 6 bases, J lost 2 bases, and 4 bases lay in between. In germline, CDR1 is MDHEN, CDR2 SYDVKM. The DNA for the CDR3 is TGTGCCAGCAGCTTAAACTATGGCTACACCTTC. Translating it yields CASSLNYGYTF.

CDR3 nucleotides: TGTGCCAGCAGACAACAGGGCTCCCAGTACTTC. Protein: CASRQQGSQYF. V is TRBV27 and J is TRBJ2-5, with D possibly TRBD1 on 6 matching bases. From germline, CDR1 is MNHEY and CDR2 SMNVEV (reference sequence). This CDR3 comprises 11 residues. Trimming left V 6 bases short and J 9 bases short, with 11 bases between.

This clonotype was counted only a few times. The chain links TRBV3-1 to TRBJ1-5, with D possibly TRBD1 on 6 matching bases. Trimming removed 0 bases from V and 6 bases from J, with 6 bases in between. The CDR3 extends over 13 amino acids. Germline CDR1 and CDR2: LGHDT and YNNKEL (reference sequence). Written as DNA, the CDR3 is TGTGCCAGCAGCCAAGAGGACAGTCAGCCCCAGCATTTT. Translation: CASSQEDSQPQHF.

The V gene is TRBV25-1, the J gene TRBJ2-7, with TRBD1 identical over 7 bases. CDR1 and CDR2 (germline): MGHDK, SYGVNS. The length of the CDR3 is 14 residues. Trimming cost V 4 bases and J 0 bases; bases outside gene matches: 3. The CDR3 reads CASSGQGSSYEQYF. The CDR3 DNA sequence: TGTGCCAGCAGTGGACAGGGTTCCTCCTACGAGCAGTACTTC.

This clonotype has only a few counts. Here the CDR3 DNA reads TGTGCCAGCATAAGGGGAGGGAACACTGAAGCTTTCTTT. Its protein product is CASIRGGNTEAFF. V gene TRBV12-3 or TRBV12-4 combines with J gene TRBJ1-1, with a weak D call TRBD1 (5 bases). There are 13 residues in the CDR3. The V and J ends lost 7 bases and 1 base respectively, with 10 bases between them.